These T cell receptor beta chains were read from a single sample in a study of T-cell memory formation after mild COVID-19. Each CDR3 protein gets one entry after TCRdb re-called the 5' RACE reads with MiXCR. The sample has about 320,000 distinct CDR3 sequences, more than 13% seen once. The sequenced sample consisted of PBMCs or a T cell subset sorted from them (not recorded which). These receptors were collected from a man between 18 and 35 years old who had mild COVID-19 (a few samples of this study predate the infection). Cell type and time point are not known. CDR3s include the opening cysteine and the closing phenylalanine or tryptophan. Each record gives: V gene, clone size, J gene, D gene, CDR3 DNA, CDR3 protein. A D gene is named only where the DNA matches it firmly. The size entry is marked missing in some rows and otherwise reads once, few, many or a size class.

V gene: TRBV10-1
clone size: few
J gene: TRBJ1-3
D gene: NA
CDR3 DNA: TGCGCCAGCAGTGAGTCTCCAGGGACCTCTGGAAACACCATATATTTT
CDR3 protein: CASSESPGTSGNTIYF

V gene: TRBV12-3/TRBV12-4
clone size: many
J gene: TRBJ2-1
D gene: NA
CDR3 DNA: TGTGCCAGCAGTTACGGGGCCTCCGGGGGTGAGCAGTTCTTC
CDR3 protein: CASSYGASGGEQFF

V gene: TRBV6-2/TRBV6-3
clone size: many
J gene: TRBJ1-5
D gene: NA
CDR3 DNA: TGTGCCAGCAGCCTCTTCGGTCGGCCCCAGCATTTT
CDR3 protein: CASSLFGRPQHF

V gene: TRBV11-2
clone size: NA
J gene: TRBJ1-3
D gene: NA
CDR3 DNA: TGTGCCAGCAGCTTAATGAGGGACCGGCGCACCATATATTTT
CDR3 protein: CASSLMRDRRTIYF

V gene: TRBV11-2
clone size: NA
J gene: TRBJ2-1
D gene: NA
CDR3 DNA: TGTGCCAGCACCCCTCGGTCCTACAATGAGCAGTTCTTC
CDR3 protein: CASTPRSYNEQFF

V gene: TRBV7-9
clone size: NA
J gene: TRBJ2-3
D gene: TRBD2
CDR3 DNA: TGTGCCAGCAGCTCGCCGAGACAACTAGCGGGGTTCACAGATACGCAGTATTTT
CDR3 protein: CASSSPRQLAGFTDTQYF

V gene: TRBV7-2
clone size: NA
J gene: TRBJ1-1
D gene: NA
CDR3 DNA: TGTGCCAGCAGCTTAGTGTTACAGTCGAACACTGAAGCTTTCTTT
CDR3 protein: CASSLVLQSNTEAFF

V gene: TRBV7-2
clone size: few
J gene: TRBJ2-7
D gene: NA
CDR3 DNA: TGTGCCAGCAGCCCAGTGGGGCGTACGTCCTACGAGCAGTACTTC
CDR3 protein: CASSPVGRTSYEQYF

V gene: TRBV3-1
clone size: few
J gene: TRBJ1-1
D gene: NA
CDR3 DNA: TGTGCCAGCAGCCGGCCCCCGGGGGTTGGAACTGAAGCTTTCTTT
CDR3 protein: CASSRPPGVGTEAFF

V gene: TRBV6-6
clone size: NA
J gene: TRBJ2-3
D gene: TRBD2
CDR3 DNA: TGTGCCAGCAGTAGAAGACTAGCGGGGCCGGACCTACGTGATACGCAGTATTTT
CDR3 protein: CASSRRLAGPDLRDTQYF

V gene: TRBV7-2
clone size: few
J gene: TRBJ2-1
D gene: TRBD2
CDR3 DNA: TGTGCCAGCAGCTCTTACACTAGCGATGAGCAGTTCTTC
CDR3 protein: CASSSYTSDEQFF

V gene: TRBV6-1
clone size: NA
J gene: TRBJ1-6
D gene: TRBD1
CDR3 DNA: TGTGCCAGCAGCGGACAGGGGGTTTCACCCCTCCACTTT
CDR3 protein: CASSGQGVSPLHF

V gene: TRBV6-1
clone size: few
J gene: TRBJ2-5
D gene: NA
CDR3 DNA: TGTGCCAGCAAGAGAGAGACCCAGTACTTC
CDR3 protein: CASKRETQYF

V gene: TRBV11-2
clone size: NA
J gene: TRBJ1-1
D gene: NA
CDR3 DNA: TGTGCCAGCAGCCCCGAGGGGGGGGAATTTTACACTGAAGCTTTCTTT
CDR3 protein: CASSPEGGEFYTEAFF

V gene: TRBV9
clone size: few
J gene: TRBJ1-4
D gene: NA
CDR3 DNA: TGTGCCAGCAGCGTCCGAGGAGACAATGAAAAACTGTTTTTT
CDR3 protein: CASSVRGDNEKLFF

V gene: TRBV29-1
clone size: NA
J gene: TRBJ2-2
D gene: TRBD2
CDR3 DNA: TGCAGCGTTCCTCCGGGACCGGGGGGCGGGGAGCTGTTTTTT
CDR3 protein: CSVPPGPGGGELFF

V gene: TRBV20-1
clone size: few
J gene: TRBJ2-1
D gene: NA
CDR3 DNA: TGCAGTGCTAGTGCGGCGAGGAAGGATGAGCAGTTCTTC
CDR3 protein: CSASAARKDEQFF

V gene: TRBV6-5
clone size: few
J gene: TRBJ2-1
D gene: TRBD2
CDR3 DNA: TGTGCCAGCAGTTATCGGGCTAGCGGGGGGGCCTCCTACAATGAGCAGTTCTTC
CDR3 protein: CASSYRASGGASYNEQFF

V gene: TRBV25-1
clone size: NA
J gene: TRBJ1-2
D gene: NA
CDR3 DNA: TGTGCCAGCAGCCGAATCCCAGGGGATGGCTACACCTTC
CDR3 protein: CASSRIPGDGYTF

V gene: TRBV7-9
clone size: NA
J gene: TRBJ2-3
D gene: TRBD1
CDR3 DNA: TGTGCCAGCAGCTTAACCGACAGGGTCGCAGATACGCAGTATTTT
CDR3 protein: CASSLTDRVADTQYF

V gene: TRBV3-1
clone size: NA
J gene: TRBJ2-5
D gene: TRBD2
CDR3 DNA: TGTGCCAGCGCGGCGCGGGGGGAAGAGACCCAGTACTTC
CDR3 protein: CASAARGEETQYF

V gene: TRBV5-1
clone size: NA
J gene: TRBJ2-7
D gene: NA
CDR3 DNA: TGCGCCAGCAGCTTGGAACCAGGTGGCTCCTACGAGCAGTACTTC
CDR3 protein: CASSLEPGGSYEQYF

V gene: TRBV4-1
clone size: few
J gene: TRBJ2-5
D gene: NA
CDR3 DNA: TGCGCCAGCAGCCAAGCCGCAGACCAAGAGACCCAGTACTTC
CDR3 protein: CASSQAADQETQYF

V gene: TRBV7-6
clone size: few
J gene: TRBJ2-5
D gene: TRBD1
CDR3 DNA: TGTGCCAGCAGCTTAAATCAGGGGGACAGTCTTTTTTGGGAGACCCAGTACTTC
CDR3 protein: CASSLNQGDSLFWETQYF

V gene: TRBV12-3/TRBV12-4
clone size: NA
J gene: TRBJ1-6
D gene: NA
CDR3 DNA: TGTGCCAGCAGTTTGGAAACTAATTCACCCCTCCACTTT
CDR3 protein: CASSLETNSPLHF

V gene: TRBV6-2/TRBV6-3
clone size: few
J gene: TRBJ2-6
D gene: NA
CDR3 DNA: TGTGCCAGCAGTTACTCGACGGCTGGGGCCAACGTCCTGACTTTC
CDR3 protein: CASSYSTAGANVLTF

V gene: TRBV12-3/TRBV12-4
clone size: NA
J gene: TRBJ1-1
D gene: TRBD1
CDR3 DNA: TGTGCCACCCTTCGGACAGGGGGGAACACTGAAGCTTTCTTT
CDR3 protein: CATLRTGGNTEAFF

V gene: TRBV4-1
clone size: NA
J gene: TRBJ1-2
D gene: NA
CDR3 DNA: TGCGCCAGCAGCCAAGTCCTGGGCTTAGACTATGGCTACACCTTC
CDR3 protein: CASSQVLGLDYGYTF

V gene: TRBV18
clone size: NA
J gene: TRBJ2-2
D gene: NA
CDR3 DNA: TGTGCCAGCTCACCATGGGCGGAGGGAGCCGGGGAGCTGTTTTTT
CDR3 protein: CASSPWAEGAGELFF

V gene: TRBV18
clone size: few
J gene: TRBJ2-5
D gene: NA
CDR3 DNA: TGTGCCAGCTCACCACCGGGCGGGCGGTACCAAGAGACCCAGTACTTC
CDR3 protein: CASSPPGGRYQETQYF

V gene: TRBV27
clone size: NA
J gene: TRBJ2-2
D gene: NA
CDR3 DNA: TGTGCCAGCAGTTTCTCCGGGATTCCCCCGAGGGGCGGGGAGCTGTTTTTT
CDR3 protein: CASSFSGIPPRGGELFF

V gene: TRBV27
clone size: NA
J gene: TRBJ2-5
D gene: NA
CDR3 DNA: TGTGCCAGCAGTTACCGGGGGTGGGGCCAAGAGACCCAGTACTTC
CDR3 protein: CASSYRGWGQETQYF

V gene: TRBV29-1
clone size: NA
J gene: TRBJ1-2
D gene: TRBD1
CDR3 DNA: TGCAGCGTTGATACAGGGGGGGTTGGCTACACCTTC
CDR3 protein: CSVDTGGVGYTF

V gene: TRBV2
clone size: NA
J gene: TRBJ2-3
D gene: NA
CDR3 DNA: TGTGCCAGCAGTGAATCGGGGAGCGGATGGTCTTTT
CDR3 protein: CASSESGSGWSF

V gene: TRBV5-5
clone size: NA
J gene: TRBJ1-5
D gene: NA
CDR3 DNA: TGTGCCAGCAGCTTTTTCGATAGCAATCAGCCCCAGCATTTT
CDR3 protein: CASSFFDSNQPQHF

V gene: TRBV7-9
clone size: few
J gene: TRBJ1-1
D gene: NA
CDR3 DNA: TGTGCCAGCAGCTTTTACTCAGAGAACACTGAAGCTTTCTTT
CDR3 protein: CASSFYSENTEAFF

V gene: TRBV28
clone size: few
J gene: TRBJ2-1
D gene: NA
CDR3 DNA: TGTGCCAGCGGCCACCGGGACATTCCCAATGAGCAGTTCTTC
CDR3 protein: CASGHRDIPNEQFF

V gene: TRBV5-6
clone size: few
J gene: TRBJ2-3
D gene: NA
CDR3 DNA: TGTGCCAGCAGCTTGGGCAGGGGAGGCGCAGATACGCAGTATTTT
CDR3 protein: CASSLGRGGADTQYF

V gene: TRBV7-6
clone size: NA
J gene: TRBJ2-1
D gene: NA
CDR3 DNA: TGTGCCAGCAGCTGGATAGCGGAGGGGAGCGATGAGCAGTTCTTC
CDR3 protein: CASSWIAEGSDEQFF

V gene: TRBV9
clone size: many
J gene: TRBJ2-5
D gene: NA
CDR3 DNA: TGTGCCAGCAGCATTAGCCAAGGGCTACAAGAGACCCAGTACTTC
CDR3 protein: CASSISQGLQETQYF

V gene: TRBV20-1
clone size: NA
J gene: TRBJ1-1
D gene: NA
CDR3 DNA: TGCAGTGCTACGGAGGGGATATTGGGCACTGAAGCTTTCTTT
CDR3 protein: CSATEGILGTEAFF

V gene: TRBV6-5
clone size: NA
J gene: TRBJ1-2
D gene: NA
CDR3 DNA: TGTGCCAGCAGTTACAATCCACTAACTAACTATGGCTACACCTTC
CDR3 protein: CASSYNPLTNYGYTF

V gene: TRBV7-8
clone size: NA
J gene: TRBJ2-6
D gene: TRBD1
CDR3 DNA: TGTGCCAGCGAGCCCGGGACAGGAACCTCTGGGGCCAACGTCCTGACTTTC
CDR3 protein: CASEPGTGTSGANVLTF

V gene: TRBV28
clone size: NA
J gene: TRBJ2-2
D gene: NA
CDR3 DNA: TGTGCCAGCATGGGGACAACGAACACCGGGGAGCTGTTTTTT
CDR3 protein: CASMGTTNTGELFF

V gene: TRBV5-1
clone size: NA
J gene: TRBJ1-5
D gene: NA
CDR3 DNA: TGCGCCAGCAGCTTGGCATCAAATCAGCCCCAGCATTTT
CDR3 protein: CASSLASNQPQHF

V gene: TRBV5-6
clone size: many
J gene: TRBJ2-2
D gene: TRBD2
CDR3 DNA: TGTGCCAGCAGCTTGCGGCGTCTAGCGGGGCAACTATCCACCGGGGAGCTGTTTTTT
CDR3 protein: CASSLRRLAGQLSTGELFF

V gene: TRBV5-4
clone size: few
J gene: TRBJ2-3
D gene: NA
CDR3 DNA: TGTGCCAGCAGCTTGGCCAAGGGGCCCTTCCCCACAGATACGCAGTATTTT
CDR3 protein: CASSLAKGPFPTDTQYF

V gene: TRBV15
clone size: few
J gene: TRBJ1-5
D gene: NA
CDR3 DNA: TGTGCCACCAGCGCCCGCTCAGGGTACCAGCCCCAGCATTTT
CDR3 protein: CATSARSGYQPQHF

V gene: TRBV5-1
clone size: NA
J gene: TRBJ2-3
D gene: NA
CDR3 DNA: TGCGCCAGCAGCTCCTTAACAGCAGTTAGCACAGATACGCAGTATTTT
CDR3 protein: CASSSLTAVSTDTQYF

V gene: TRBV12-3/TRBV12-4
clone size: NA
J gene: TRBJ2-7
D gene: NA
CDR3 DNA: TGTGCCAGCAGTTTCAGGGGCAGGGGAGGGTACGAGCAGTACTTC
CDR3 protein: CASSFRGRGGYEQYF

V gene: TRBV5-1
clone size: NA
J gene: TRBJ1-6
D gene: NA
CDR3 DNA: TGCGCCAGCAGCCCGCAGATAAATAATTCACCCCTCCACTTT
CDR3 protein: CASSPQINNSPLHF

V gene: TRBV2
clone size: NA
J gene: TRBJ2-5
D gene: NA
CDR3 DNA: TGTGCCAGCAGCGACGCCAGGGCCCTCCAAGAGACCCAGTACTTC
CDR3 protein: CASSDARALQETQYF

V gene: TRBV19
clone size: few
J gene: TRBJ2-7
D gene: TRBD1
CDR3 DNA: TGTGCCAGTAGTCCGGGGACAGGGGGGGCCTACGAGCAGTACTTC
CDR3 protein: CASSPGTGGAYEQYF

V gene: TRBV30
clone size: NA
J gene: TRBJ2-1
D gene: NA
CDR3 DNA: TGTGCCTGGAGTGTACTCGGGCCCGGTGAGCAGTTCTTC
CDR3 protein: CAWSVLGPGEQFF

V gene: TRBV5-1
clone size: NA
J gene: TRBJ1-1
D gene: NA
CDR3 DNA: TGCGCCAGCAGCTTCCAGATAATGAGGGAGGGCACTGAAGCTTTCTTT
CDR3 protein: CASSFQIMREGTEAFF

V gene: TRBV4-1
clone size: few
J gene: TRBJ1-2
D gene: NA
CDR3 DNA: TGCGCCAGCAGCCAACCTGAGGAGGTCGGTGGCTACACCTTC
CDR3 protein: CASSQPEEVGGYTF

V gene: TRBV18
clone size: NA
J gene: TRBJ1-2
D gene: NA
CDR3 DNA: TGTGCCAGCTCACGTGCCTCTAACTATGGCTACACCTTC
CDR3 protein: CASSRASNYGYTF